The 2 T cell receptor beta chains in this list originate from one sample, sequenced in a study of T cell repertoires in cytomegalovirus infection. Each CDR3 protein is one row after TCRdb ran MiXCR on the reads. This table has under 850,000 distinct CDR3 sequences, 35% appearing once. Sequenced: PBMCs. All receptors derive from a human donor in good health (CMV status not recorded). Some clones in this sample may be carry-over from other donors' samples.

The gene calls are TRBV11-2 and TRBJ2-3; D possibly uses TRBD1 or TRBD2 (6 bases each). Germline CDR1 is SGHAT and CDR2 is FQNNGV. The CDR3 covers 15 residues. V dropped 5 bases and J dropped 1 base, with 13 bases sitting between them. The CDR3 spells CASSEGGSRTDTQYF. The DNA for the CDR3 is TGTGCCAGCAGCGAAGGGGGGTCCCGCACAGATACGCAGTATTTT.

The chain has TRBV7-6 and TRBJ2-7, with a tentative D call TRBD1 (5 bases). The CDR3 length is 14 residues. The ends were cut back, 4 bases at V and 0 bases at J, with 10 bases in the middle. Germline V gene sequence: CDR1 SGHVS, CDR2 FNYEAQ. The CDR3 DNA sequence: TGTGCCAGCAGCTCGAGGACACCCTCCTACGAGCAGTACTTC. Protein sequence: CASSSRTPSYEQYF.